This T cell receptor (delta chain) was identified during a study of gamma-delta chains in newborns, infants, children. Across the study: Microbial exposure reportedly drives polyclonal innate γδ T cell expansion after birth.

V gave up 0 bases and J gave up 3 bases, with 19 bases separating them. Germline CDR1 reads NSMFDY; CDR2 reads ISSIKDK. The CDR3 spans 19 residues. TCRdb re-analyzed the reads via CATT. The data contain 3,500 to 5,000 delta-chain clones, 6.2% of them seen just once; the ten biggest clones take up about 15%. The chain links TRAV29/DV5 to TRDJ3; maybe TRDD3 (6 bases). Sequencing was performed on blood. This TCR was sampled from a child who was a newborn, infant or young child, either healthy, febrile or measles-vaccinated (not recorded which). The CDR3 reads CAASVCRGSEFWDTRQMFF. CDR3 coding DNA: TGTGCAGCAAGCGTTTGTCGGGGGAGCGAGTTCTGGGACACCCGACAGATGTTTTTC.